The 4 T cell receptor beta chains listed next were all sequenced from one sample in a study of beta chain features in type 1 diabetes. Expressed TCRB transcripts were sequenced because the isolated RNA had all been reverse transcribed beforehand. Sequencing used immunoSEQ multiplex PCR; TCRdb keeps in-frame clones, though not all of them. Found here are a few hundred thousand clones, about 15% of them singletons; the top ten hold about 0.034%. The source material was naive CD4+ T cells from blood. These receptors all stem from a man aged 30 to 45 in good health.

This chain joins TRBV6-1 and TRBJ2-7; a possible D gene is TRBD2 (6 bases). Germline CDR1 is MNHNS and CDR2 is SASEGT. The CDR3 is 14 residues long. V lost 4 bases to trimming and J lost 2 bases, with 12 bases between them. The chain's CDR3 is CASSVGTFTYEQYV. Here the CDR3 DNA reads TGTGCCAGCAGTGTCGGGACTTTTACCTACGAGCAGTACGTC.

The CDR3 loop reads CASSYLGSSYNEQFF. The CDR3 DNA reads TGTGCCAGCAGTTACTTGGGGAGCTCCTACAATGAGCAGTTCTTC. The V and J genes are TRBV6-5 and TRBJ2-1; D is perhaps TRBD2 (5 bases). Trimming removed 1 base from V and 0 bases from J, with 7 bases in between. The CDR3 totals 15 residues. Germline assignment: CDR1 MNHEY and CDR2 SVGAGI.

For the CDR3, the DNA is TGCGCCAGCAGCCAAGAGGATGCCGCACGGGTCCTGACTTTC. It encodes CASSQEDAARVLTF. The chain employs TRBV4-3 and TRBJ2-6; D is undetermined. The CDR3 is 14 residues long. V was pared by 0 bases and J by 13 bases, with 13 bases between. Germline CDR1 LGHNA, CDR2 YSLEER.

Of note for this clone: The same CDR3 is also encoded by other DNA sequences in this sample. V usage is TRBV18 and J usage is TRBJ2-1; 9 nucleotides align to TRBD1. Trimming at V came to 2 bases and at J to 0 bases, leaving 2 bases not matched to a gene. This CDR3 is built from 16 residues. Germline-derived CDR1 and CDR2 are KGHSH and LQKENI. CDR3 DNA sequence: TGTGCCAGCTCACCAGGGACAGGGAGCTCCTACAATGAGCAGTTCTTC. This encodes CASSPGTGSSYNEQFF.